This TCR beta chain was profiled in a study of T cell repertoires in ileal Crohn's disease. Findings of the study overall: High-frequency clones were more common in sorted CD8 than CD4 cells.

Per sample, 500 to 650 nanograms of biopsy DNA were TCRB immunosequenced. Assay used: immunoSEQ multiplex PCR; TCRdb lists only in-frame clones, some missing. The data contain tens of thousands of clones, 81% of them seen just once; the ten biggest clones take up 4.5% to 7%. Eligibility required adulthood, ileal or ileocolonic Crohn's disease and indicated ileocolonic resection. The CDR3 has 16 residues. Germline CDR1 reads SGHNT; CDR2 reads YYREEE (reference sequence). Comments on this clone: Its antigen is not identified. At one end the junction does not follow the germline gene, possibly because of a read error. In the same sample, other DNA sequences code for this CDR3.

Source material: ileal tissue. V is TRBV5-4 and J is TRBJ1-4, with D possibly matching TRBD1 (5 bases). This TCR was recovered from an adult with Crohn's disease. Here the CDR3 DNA reads TGTGCCAGCAGCGACCTTTTGGGGGGAGAGAGTGAAAAGCTGTTTTTT. This sequence encodes CASSDLLGGESEKLFF.